Presented here are 32 T cell receptor beta chains from one specimen sequenced in a study of blood T cell repertoires in COVID-19. Using immunoSEQ multiplex PCR, the repertoire was profiled, and TCRdb retains in-frame clones only, with some absent. The sample shows roughly 120,000 clones, 86% of them seen only once. The specimen was peripheral blood. The source of these receptors is an older man who had recovered from COVID-19.

The chain joins TRBV10-3 to TRBJ1-2, with D unresolved. The CDR3 is 13 amino acids. Trimming removed 7 bases at V and 2 bases at J, with 11 bases between. CDR1 ENHRY and CDR2 SYGVKD come from the germline V gene. The CDR3 sequence: CAITVGRNYGYTF. The CDR3, as DNA: TGTGCCATCACCGTCGGCAGGAACTATGGCTACACCTTC.

The chain combines TRBV28 with TRBJ2-4; maybe TRBD1 (5 bases). Germline values: CDR1 MDHEN, CDR2 SYDVKM. The CDR3 is 14 residues long. V lost 10 bases and J lost 3, with 16 bases in between. The CDR3 protein is CATLEGVRKNIQYF. Here the CDR3 DNA reads TGTGCCACCCTCGAAGGGGTCCGCAAAAACATTCAGTACTTC.

The gene calls are TRBV7-2 and TRBJ2-2; TRBD2 aligns across 7 bases. In germline, CDR1 is SGHTA, CDR2 FQGNSA. This CDR3 contains 19 residues. Unmatched junction bases numbered 14, after V lost 4 bases and J lost 0 bases. The CDR3 region is CASSSRAGGKQANTGELFF. In nucleotides, the CDR3 is TGTGCCAGCAGCTCCCGAGCCGGGGGGAAACAGGCGAACACCGGGGAGCTGTTTTTT. The full variable domain, in which reference TRBV7-2 and TRBJ2-2 provide the parts outside the CDR3, is GAGVSQSPSNKVTEKGKDVELRCDPISGHTALYWYRQSLGQGLEFLIYFQGNSAPDKSGLPSDRFSAERTGGSVSTLTIQRTQQEDSAVYLCASSSRAGGKQANTGELFFGEGSRLTVL.

This clone was counted once. V gene TRBV7-2 combines with J gene TRBJ1-1; 8 nucleotides agree with TRBD1. The CDR3 runs to 14 residues. With 5 bases clipped from V and 5 bases from J, the junction kept 7 bases outside the gene matches. Germline V gene data show CDR1 as SGHTA and CDR2 as FQGNSA. The CDR3 DNA reads TGTGCCAGCAGCCCCGGACAGGGACAAACTGAAGCTTTCTTT. Translation: CASSPGQGQTEAFF.

This chain links TRBV24-1 with TRBJ2-5; TRBD2 might be the D (6 bases). Trimming left V 4 bases short and J 3 bases short, with 20 bases between. In germline, CDR1 is KGHDR, CDR2 SFDVKD. The CDR3 totals 17 residues. CDR3 DNA sequence: TGTGCCACCAGTGACCCGCATGCGGGGAGAGGCGAAGAGACCCAGTACTTC. This gives the protein CATSDPHAGRGEETQYF.

This clone occurred once. V is TRBV28 and J is TRBJ2-5, with 7 nucleotides matching TRBD2. The CDR3 runs to 15 residues. CDR1 is MDHEN and CDR2 is SYDVKM in the germline V gene. Trimming at V came to 3 bases and at J to 4 bases, leaving 8 bases not matched to a gene. CDR3 coding DNA: TGTGCCAGCAGTTTCTTTGCGGGAGTAGGAGAGACCCAGTACTTC. This encodes CASSFFAGVGETQYF.

J is TRBJ2-1 and V is TRBV9, with 7 bases lining up with TRBD1. Germline CDR1 SGDLS, CDR2 YYNGEE. The V segment lost 3 bases and the J segment 1 base; nucleotides outside the gene matches: 4. The CDR3 loop spans 15 amino acids. Here the CDR3 DNA reads TGTGCCAGCAGCGCCAGGGGGATATCCTACAATGAGCAGTTCTTC. It encodes CASSARGISYNEQFF.

This clone has ten or more counts. The CDR3 DNA sequence: TGTGCCAGCAGCGCCTCAGGGGGCGGGGCAGATACGCAGTATTTT. As protein: CASSASGGGADTQYF. The V gene is TRBV9, the J gene TRBJ2-3; the match to TRBD1 covers 8 bases. After removal of 3 bases from V and 4 bases from J, the junction contained 7 bases not matched to a gene. CDR3 length equals 15 residues. From germline, CDR1 is SGDLS and CDR2 YYNGEE.

This chain connects TRBV7-7 to TRBJ2-2, with no clear D. Trimming removed 1 base at V and 4 bases at J, with 10 bases between. The CDR3 has 15 amino acids. Germline V lookup: CDR1 SSHAT, CDR2 FNYEAQ (reference sequence). The CDR3: CASSLGDTLTGELFF. The CDR3, as DNA: TGTGCCAGCAGCTTAGGCGACACTCTCACCGGGGAGCTGTTTTTT.

J is TRBJ2-7 and V is TRBV29-1; 8 positions agree with TRBD1. Germline CDR1 SQVTM, CDR2 ANQGSEA. V was clipped by 1 base and J by 6 bases; unmatched bases: 11. This CDR3 has 15 residues. CDR3 sequence reads: CSVEATGGLIGEQYF. The CDR3 DNA reads TGCAGCGTTGAAGCCACAGGGGGGTTAATAGGCGAGCAGTACTTC.

The chain recombines TRBV9 with TRBJ2-1, with 8 bases fitting TRBD2. V lost 0 bases and J lost 4; bases outside the gene matches: 6. CDR1 and CDR2 from the germline V gene are SGDLS and YYNGEE. CDR3 length equals 16 residues. The CDR3 protein is CASSVVTSGGYNEQFF. The CDR3 DNA follows: TGTGCCAGCAGCGTAGTCACCAGCGGGGGATACAATGAGCAGTTCTTC.

The chain is built from TRBV11-3 and TRBJ2-1; 8 bases line up with TRBD2. Germline V lookup: CDR1 SGHNT, CDR2 YENEEA. V shed 5 bases and J 4 bases; nucleotides not matched to a gene: 7. The CDR3 spans 15 residues. CDR3 region: CASSLRGGPYNEQFF. The CDR3 nucleotides read TGTGCCAGCAGCCTTCGGGGGGGACCTTACAATGAGCAGTTCTTC.

The chain joins TRBV2 to TRBJ2-7; D not certain. Germline V CDR1 and CDR2: SNHLY, FYNNEI. V lost 7 bases and J 0 bases, leaving 10 bases between the germline ends. The CDR3 spans 13 residues. The CDR3 coding sequence is TGTGCCAGCAATGGGCATTTCTCCTACGAGCAGTACTTC. It encodes CASNGHFSYEQYF.

The rearrangement joins TRBV10-3 to TRBJ2-5, with 7 bases matching TRBD2. With 9 bases clipped from V and 5 bases from J, the junction kept 12 bases outside the gene matches. The CDR3 has 14 amino acids. Germline lookup yields CDR1 ENHRY and CDR2 SYGVKD. Here the CDR3 DNA reads TGTGCCATTGGGGGAGGGGCCATAACGGAGACCCAGTACTTC. This translates into CAIGGGAITETQYF.

With respect to this clone: In the same sample, other DNA sequences code for this CDR3. CDR3 loop: CASSAQGNQPQHF. The CDR3 DNA sequence: TGTGCCAGCAGCGCGCAGGGCAATCAGCCCCAGCATTTT. The V gene is TRBV7-9, the J gene TRBJ1-5; D call uncertain. The CDR3 is made up of 13 amino acids. Germline values: CDR1 SEHNR, CDR2 FQNEAQ (reference sequence). V lost 5 bases and J 2 bases, leaving 7 bases between the germline ends. The full variable domain, its missing parts supplied by reference TRBV7-9 and TRBJ1-5, is DTGVSQNPRHKITKRGQNVTFRCDPISEHNRLYWYRQTLGQGPEFLTYFQNEAQLEKSRLLSDRFSAERPKGSFSTLEIQRTEQGDSAMYLCASSAQGNQPQHFGDGTRLSIL.

This chain connects TRBV4-1 to TRBJ1-2; D remains ambiguous. CDR1 and CDR2 (germline): MGHRA, YSYEKL. The CDR3 has 14 amino acids. V lost 4 bases, J lost 1 base, and 10 bases lay in between. This CDR3 is CASSRQRSNYGYTF. DNA for the CDR3: TGCGCCAGCAGCCGCCAACGGAGTAACTATGGCTACACCTTC.

This clone came up once. The chain has TRBV6-5 and TRBJ2-1; a possible D gene is TRBD1 (5 bases). CDR3 length: 15 amino acids. CDR1 is MNHEY and CDR2 is SVGAGI in the germline V gene. The V gene lost 5 bases and the J gene lost 2 bases, with 13 bases spanning the gap. This chain's CDR3 is CASSPILGPYNEQFF. In nucleotides, the CDR3 is TGTGCCAGCAGTCCCATCTTGGGGCCCTACAATGAGCAGTTCTTC.

The chain recombines TRBV4-1 with TRBJ2-6; 7 bases fit TRBD1. Losses at the gene ends were 5 bases for V and 2 bases for J; bases not matched to a gene: 9. The CDR3 contains 17 residues. Per the germline V gene, CDR1 is MGHRA and CDR2 is YSYEKL. The CDR3 sequence: CASSYHRGFPGANVLTF. The CDR3 bases are TGCGCCAGCAGCTACCACAGGGGATTCCCTGGGGCCAACGTCCTGACTTTC.

Turning to this clone: Other nucleotide sequences from this sample produce the same CDR3. The V call is TRBV24-1, the J call TRBJ1-2; D call uncertain. Germline CDR1 is KGHDR and CDR2 is SFDVKD. Trimming stripped 4 bases from V and 2 bases from J, with 10 bases between. This CDR3 has 14 amino acids. CDR3 sequence: CATSDPTRNYGYTF. In DNA form, the CDR3 reads TGTGCCACCAGTGACCCGACAAGAAACTATGGCTACACCTTC.

The gene calls are TRBV2 and TRBJ2-1, with TRBD1 matching over 10 bases. Per germline, CDR1 SNHLY and CDR2 FYNNEI. After removal of 5 bases from V and 7 bases from J, the junction contained 8 bases not matched to a gene. This CDR3 has 15 amino acids. In nucleotides, the CDR3 is TGTGCCAGCAGTTTAAAGACAGGGGGCGTAAATGAGCAGTTCTTC. It translates to CASSLKTGGVNEQFF.

The chain carries TRBV30 and TRBJ1-1; D gene ambiguous. Germline assignment: CDR1 GTSNPN and CDR2 SVGIG (reference sequence). The CDR3 is 13 residues long. V was trimmed by 0 bases and J by 1 base, leaving 6 bases between them. CDR3 nucleotide sequence: TGTGCCTGGAGTGTAGGAGAGAACACTGAAGCTTTCTTT. This sequence encodes CAWSVGENTEAFF.

This clone was counted a single time. The rearrangement links TRBV5-8 to TRBJ2-3; 7 positions agree with TRBD2. Germline loops: CDR1 SGHTS, CDR2 YDEGEE. The V and J ends lost 0 bases and 6 bases, in that order; junction bases with no gene match: 10. CDR3 length: 16 residues. The CDR3 protein is CASSLALAAQTDTQYF. CDR3 nucleotide sequence: TGTGCCAGCAGCTTGGCCCTAGCGGCCCAAACGGATACGCAGTATTTT. The full variable domain, rest sourced from reference TRBV5-8 and TRBJ2-3, is EAGVTQSPTHLIKTRGQQATLRCSPISGHTSVYWYQQALGLGLQFLLWYDEGEERNRGNFPPRFSGRQFPNYSSELNVNALELEDSALYLCASSLALAAQTDTQYFGPGTRLTVL.

The chain recombines TRBV4-2 with TRBJ1-1; D uncertain. The germline V gene encodes CDR1 LGHNA and CDR2 YNFKEQ. The V end was cut by 4 bases, the J end by 5 bases, with 17 bases between. This CDR3 region has 15 residues. This chain's CDR3 is CASSPSSGLVTEAFF. CDR3 sequence (DNA): TGTGCCAGCAGCCCATCCTCGGGGTTGGTTACTGAAGCTTTCTTT.

The chain joins TRBV4-1 to TRBJ2-5, with D unclear. Per germline, CDR1 MGHRA and CDR2 YSYEKL. The CDR3 length is 17 residues. Trimming took 0 bases from V and 5 from J, leaving 19 bases between them. CDR3 loop: CASSQDLVSELGETQYF. The CDR3 region has the DNA TGCGCCAGCAGCCAAGATTTAGTATCGGAGCTCGGGGAGACCCAGTACTTC.

This clone was found once. This rearrangement joins TRBV28 to TRBJ1-4; D possibly corresponds to TRBD1 (5 bases). The CDR3 loop spans 15 amino acids. Germline V lookup: CDR1 MDHEN, CDR2 SYDVKM. The germline V and J ends were trimmed by 7 bases and 5 bases, with 17 bases remaining between them. CDR3 amino acids: CASISGGASNEKLFF. CDR3 sequence (DNA): TGTGCCAGCATCTCGGGCGGGGCCTCCAATGAAAAACTGTTTTTT.

This clone was seen only once. The V gene is TRBV5-1, the J gene TRBJ2-7, with 8 bases matching TRBD1. The V segment lost 2 bases and the J segment 6 bases; nucleotides outside the gene matches: 10. The germline V gene encodes CDR1 SGHRS and CDR2 YFSETQ. There are 15 residues in the CDR3. The CDR3 reads CASSFLPGQALEQYF. DNA for the CDR3: TGCGCCAGCAGCTTCCTCCCGGGACAGGCCCTCGAGCAGTACTTC. The complete variable domain, with remaining parts taken from reference TRBV5-1 and TRBJ2-7, reads KAGVTQTPRYLIKTRGQQVTLSCSPISGHRSVSWYQQTPGQGLQFLFEYFSETQRNKGNFPGRFSGRQFSNSRSEMNVSTLELGDSALYLCASSFLPGQALEQYFGPGTRLTVT.

The V gene is TRBV5-1, the J gene TRBJ1-3; the match to TRBD1 covers 8 bases. The CDR3 runs 14 residues. Trimming cost V 2 bases and J 4 bases; bases outside gene matches: 2. Germline V lookup: CDR1 SGHRS, CDR2 YFSETQ. Written as DNA, the CDR3 is TGCGCCAGCAGCTTCGGACAGGGAGGAAACACCATATATTTT. It codes for CASSFGQGGNTIYF. The full variable domain, its missing parts supplied by reference TRBV5-1 and TRBJ1-3, is KAGVTQTPRYLIKTRGQQVTLSCSPISGHRSVSWYQQTPGQGLQFLFEYFSETQRNKGNFPGRFSGRQFSNSRSEMNVSTLELGDSALYLCASSFGQGGNTIYFGEGSWLTVV.

The chain couples TRBV6-5 to TRBJ1-1; 10 nucleotides line up with TRBD1. CDR3 length: 15 residues. The J segment lost 5 bases and the V segment lost 4 bases, leaving 7 bases of the junction unmatched. The germline gives CDR1 MNHEY, CDR2 SVGAGI. The CDR3 loop is CASSLGGQGGTEAFF. DNA of the CDR3: TGTGCCAGCAGTTTGGGCGGACAGGGGGGGACTGAAGCTTTCTTT.

The chain couples TRBV21-1 to TRBJ2-7; the DNA was not used to check the table's D call, TRBD1. TRBV21-1 is a known pseudogene. This CDR3 spans 15 amino acids. The CDR3 region is CASSKAAGVCYEQYF. The CDR3 bases are TGTGCCAGCAGCAAAGCGGCAGGGGTTTGCTACGAGCAGTACTTC.

This chain connects TRBV5-6 to TRBJ2-5, with TRBD2 identical over 8 bases. With V trimmed by 6 bases and J by 4 bases, 11 bases remained unmatched. CDR1 and CDR2 (germline): SGHDT, YYEEEE. The CDR3 is 15 residues long. This CDR3 is CASTISGGGGETQYF. DNA for the CDR3: TGTGCCAGCACCATCTCCGGGGGGGGCGGAGAGACCCAGTACTTC.

The chain joins TRBV28 to TRBJ2-7; D is perhaps TRBD2 (5 bases). The CDR3 totals 14 residues. Trimming stripped 7 bases from V and 3 bases from J, with 16 bases between. Germline values: CDR1 MDHEN, CDR2 SYDVKM. CDR3 nucleotides: TGTGCCAGCACCGAGGGCAGCGGCCACTACGAGCAGTACTTC. Amino acid sequence: CASTEGSGHYEQYF.

Of note for this clone: Other DNA sequences in the same sample also yield this CDR3. The chain couples TRBV6-5 to TRBJ1-3, with a weak D call TRBD1 (6 bases). Between the trimmed V and J ends, which lost 6 bases and 1 base, there was a span of 7 bases. CDR1 and CDR2 from the germline V gene are MNHEY and SVGAGI. The CDR3 has 13 amino acids. The CDR3 DNA reads TGTGCCAGCAGACAGGGATCTGGAAACACCATATATTTT. This codes for CASRQGSGNTIYF.